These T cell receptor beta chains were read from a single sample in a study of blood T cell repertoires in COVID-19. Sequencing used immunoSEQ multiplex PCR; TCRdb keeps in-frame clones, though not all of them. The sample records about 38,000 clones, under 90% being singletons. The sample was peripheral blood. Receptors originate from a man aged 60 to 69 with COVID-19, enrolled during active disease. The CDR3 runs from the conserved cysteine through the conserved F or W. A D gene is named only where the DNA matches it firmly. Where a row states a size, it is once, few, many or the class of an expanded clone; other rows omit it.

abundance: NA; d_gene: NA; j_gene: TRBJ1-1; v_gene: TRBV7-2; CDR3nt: TGTGCCAGCTCCCCGACCCCCCCCCGGGGAGCTTTCTTT; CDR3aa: CASSPTPPRGAFF
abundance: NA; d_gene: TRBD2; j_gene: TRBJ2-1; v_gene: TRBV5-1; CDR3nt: TGCGCCAGCAGCTTGCGCGGGGGGAACAATGAGCAGTTCTTC; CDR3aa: CASSLRGGNNEQFF
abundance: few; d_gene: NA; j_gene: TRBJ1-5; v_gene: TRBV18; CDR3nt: TGTGCCAGCTCACCCTCCCGACCGGACTTCAATCAGCCCCAGCATTTT; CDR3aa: CASSPSRPDFNQPQHF
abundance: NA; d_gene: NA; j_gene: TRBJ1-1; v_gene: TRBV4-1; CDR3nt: TGCGCCAGCAGCCAAGATCCGGGACACCAGAACACTGAAGCTTTCTTT; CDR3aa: CASSQDPGHQNTEAFF
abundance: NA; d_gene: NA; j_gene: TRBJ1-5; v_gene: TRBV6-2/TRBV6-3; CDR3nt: TGTGCCAGCAGTTACTCTACCGGGTTTATCAGCAATCAGCCCCAGCATTTT; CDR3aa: CASSYSTGFISNQPQHF
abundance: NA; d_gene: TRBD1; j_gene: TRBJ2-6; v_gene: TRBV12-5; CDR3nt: TGTGCTAGTGGTTTGGTACCAGTATTGGGACAGGGAGGCACCAACGTCCTGACTTTC; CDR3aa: CASGLVPVLGQGGTNVLTF
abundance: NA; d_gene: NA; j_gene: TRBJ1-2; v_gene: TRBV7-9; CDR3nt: TGTGCCAGCAGTGCAGGAGGCTATGGCTACACCTTC; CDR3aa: CASSAGGYGYTF
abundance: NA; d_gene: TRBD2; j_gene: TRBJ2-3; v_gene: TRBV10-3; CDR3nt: TGTGCCATCAGTGCCCTAGCGGGAGGGTTAACAGATACGCAGTATTTT; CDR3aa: CAISALAGGLTDTQYF
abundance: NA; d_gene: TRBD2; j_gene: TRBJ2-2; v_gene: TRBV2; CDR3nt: TGTGCCAGCAGTGAGGTCACTAGCGGCACCGGGGAGCTGTTTTTT; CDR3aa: CASSEVTSGTGELFF
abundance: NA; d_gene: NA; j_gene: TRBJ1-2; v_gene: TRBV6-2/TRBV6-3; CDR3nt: TGTGCCAGCAGTCAAACAGGGATTTCAGATGGCTACACCTTC; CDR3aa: CASSQTGISDGYTF
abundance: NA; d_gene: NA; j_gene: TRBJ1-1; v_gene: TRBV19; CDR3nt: TGTGCCAGTACTCTCAGGGCGAACACTGAAGCTTTCTTT; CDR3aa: CASTLRANTEAFF
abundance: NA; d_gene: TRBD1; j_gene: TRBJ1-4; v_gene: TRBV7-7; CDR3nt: TGTGCCAGCAGCGCCTCCGGGACAGGGGTTGGAAAACTGTTTTTT; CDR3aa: CASSASGTGVGKLFF
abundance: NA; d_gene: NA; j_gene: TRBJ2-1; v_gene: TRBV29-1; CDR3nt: TGCAGCGTTGGACTTCCGGGGTACAATGAGCAGTTCTTC; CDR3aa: CSVGLPGYNEQFF
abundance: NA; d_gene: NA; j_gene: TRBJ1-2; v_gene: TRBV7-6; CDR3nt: TGTGCCAGCAGCCCTCTGACAGGCGGGTATGGCTACACCTTC; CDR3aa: CASSPLTGGYGYTF
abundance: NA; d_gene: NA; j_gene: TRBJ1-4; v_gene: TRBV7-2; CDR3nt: TGTGCCAGCAGCACGAGGGGGGGCAATGAAAAACTGTTTTTT; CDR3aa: CASSTRGGNEKLFF
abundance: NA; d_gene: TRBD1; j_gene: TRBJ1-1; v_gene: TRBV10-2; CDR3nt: TGCGCCAGCAGCTGGACAGGTGGAGTGGACACTGAAGCTTTCTTT; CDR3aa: CASSWTGGVDTEAFF
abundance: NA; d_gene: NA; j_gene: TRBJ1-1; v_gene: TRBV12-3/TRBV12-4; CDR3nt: TGTGCCACAGCGGCGGGGGTGGGCACTGAAGCTTTCTTT; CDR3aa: CATAAGVGTEAFF
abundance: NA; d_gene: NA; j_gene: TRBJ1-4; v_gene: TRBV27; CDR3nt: TGTGCCAGCAGTAGCCCGGGTGAAAAACTGTTTTTT; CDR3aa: CASSSPGEKLFF
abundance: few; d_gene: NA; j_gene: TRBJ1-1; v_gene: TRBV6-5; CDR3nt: TGTGCCAGCAAACCCTCCGCAGGGAGGAGCACTGAAGCTTTCTTT; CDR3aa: CASKPSAGRSTEAFF
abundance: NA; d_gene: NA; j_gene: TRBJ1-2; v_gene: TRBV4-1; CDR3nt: TGCGCCAGCAGCCAAGGGGACACCGATAACTATGGCTACACCTTC; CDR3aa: CASSQGDTDNYGYTF
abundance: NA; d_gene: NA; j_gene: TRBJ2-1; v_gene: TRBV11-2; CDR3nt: TGTGCCAGCAGCCCCCGGAGTGGTAGCGGAACCTACAATGAGCAGTTCTTC; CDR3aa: CASSPRSGSGTYNEQFF
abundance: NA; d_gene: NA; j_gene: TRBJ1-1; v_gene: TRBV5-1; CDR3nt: TGCGCCAGCAGCTTTGAAGGCAGCCGGGGCACTGAAGCTTTCTTT; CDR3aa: CASSFEGSRGTEAFF
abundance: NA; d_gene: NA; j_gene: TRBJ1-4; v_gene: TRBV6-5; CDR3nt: TGTGCCAGCAGTTATTGGCCGGGACACCCTAATGAAAAACTGTTTTTT; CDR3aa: CASSYWPGHPNEKLFF
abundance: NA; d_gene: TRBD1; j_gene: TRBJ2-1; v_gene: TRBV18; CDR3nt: TGTGCCAGCTCACCCGGACAGGGGCACAATGAGCAGTTCTTC; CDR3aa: CASSPGQGHNEQFF
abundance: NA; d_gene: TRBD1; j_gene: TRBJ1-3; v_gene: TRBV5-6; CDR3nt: TGTGCCAGCAGCTTGAGGGGGCTCCCCTCTGGAAACACCATATATTTT; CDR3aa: CASSLRGLPSGNTIYF
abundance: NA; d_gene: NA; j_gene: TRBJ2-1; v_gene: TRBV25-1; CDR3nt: TGTGCCAGCAGTCTGGCCCCCTGGTCCGGGGATTATGAGCAGTTCTTC; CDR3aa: CASSLAPWSGDYEQFF
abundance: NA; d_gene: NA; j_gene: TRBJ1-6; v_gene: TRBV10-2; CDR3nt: TGCGCCAGCAGTGAAAGGCAGGGAGGAAATTCACCCCTCCACTTT; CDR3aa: CASSERQGGNSPLHF
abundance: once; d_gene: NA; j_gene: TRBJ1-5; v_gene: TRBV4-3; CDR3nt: TGCGCCAGCAGCCAGAGCGGCCGGAATCAGCCCCAGCATTTT; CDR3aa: CASSQSGRNQPQHF
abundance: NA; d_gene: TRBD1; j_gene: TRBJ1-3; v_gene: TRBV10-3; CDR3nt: TGTGCCATCAGCGAAGGGGACAGTGGAAACACCATATATTTT; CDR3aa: CAISEGDSGNTIYF
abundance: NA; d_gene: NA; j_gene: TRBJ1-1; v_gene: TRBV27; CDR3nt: TGTGCCAGCAGTTTACGCGGCAGGGCACACACTGAAGCTTTCTTT; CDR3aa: CASSLRGRAHTEAFF
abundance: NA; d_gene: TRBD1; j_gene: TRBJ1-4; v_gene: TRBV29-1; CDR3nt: TGCAGCGTACTGGGGACAGGTGAAAAACTGTTTTTT; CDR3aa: CSVLGTGEKLFF
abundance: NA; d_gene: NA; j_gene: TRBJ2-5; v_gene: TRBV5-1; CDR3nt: TGCGCCAGCAGCTTGGGTTCCCAAGGAGGAGAGACCCAGTACTTC; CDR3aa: CASSLGSQGGETQYF
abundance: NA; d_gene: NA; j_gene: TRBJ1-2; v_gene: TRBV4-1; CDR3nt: TGCGCCAGCAGCCCCAGGGTGGGCAACTATGGCTACACCTTC; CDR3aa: CASSPRVGNYGYTF